The rows below give T cell receptor beta chains drawn from one sample of a study of beta chain features in type 1 diabetes. Repertoires were generated with immunoSEQ multiplex PCR, while TCRdb's copy carries only in-frame clones and drops some. The sample holds fewer than 150,000 clones, 6.5% to 8.5% seen once. Material: central memory CD4+ T cells from blood. These receptors came from a woman in her 30s in good health. Each CDR3 is given with its conserved first and last residue. The size field is filled for only some rows; it gives once, few, many or a size class.

v_gene | abundance | CDR3aa
TRBV28 | few | CASSGPGTGDYEQYF
TRBV18 | . | CASSPNRADTQYF
TRBV30 | many | CAWAQGLAQPQHF
TRBV7-2 | . | CASSSRTGRHEQYF
TRBV30 | many | CAWSNEGTYGYTF
TRBV30 | . | CAWVGQGIVVSGANVLTF
TRBV19 | . | CASSEQGDNQPQHF
TRBV7-2 | many | CASSLDDYLLFF
TRBV5-4 | . | CASSLSGTNHYNEQFF
TRBV5-4 | . | CASSLTTGTGYLGYTF
TRBV28 | few | CASRNRVGQGLEQYF
TRBV28 | . | CASSFFRDSNTIYF
TRBV9 | . | CASSGRSGGYTF